What follows is one T cell receptor (beta chain) and its context. V lost 4 bases and J lost 13, with 35 bases in between. Germline V gene sequence: CDR1 MDHEN, CDR2 SYDVKM. CDR3 length: 19 amino acids. The data originate from a study of blood T cells in healthy people across ages. PCR was performed a second time for roughly 7 to 11 cycles using a sample-barcoded 5' primer and a J-beta primer mix. Every cDNA was tagged by a template-switch adaptor with 12 random nucleotides. TCRdb reprocessed the 5' RACE reads via MiXCR and lists one record per CDR3 protein. The sample consists of roughly 900,000 distinct CDR3 sequences, around 48% of them appearing once.

This chain connects TRBV28 to TRBJ2-4; weak D call: TRBD2 (7 bases). Sequencing used blood. This receptor was taken from a man aged 25 to 45 in good health. The CDR3 region has the DNA TGTGCCAGCAGTTCCACAGGGCTTTTTGGCGGGAGTGGGGTCGGAGAGCAGTACTTC. It yields the protein CASSSTGLFGGSGVGEQYF.